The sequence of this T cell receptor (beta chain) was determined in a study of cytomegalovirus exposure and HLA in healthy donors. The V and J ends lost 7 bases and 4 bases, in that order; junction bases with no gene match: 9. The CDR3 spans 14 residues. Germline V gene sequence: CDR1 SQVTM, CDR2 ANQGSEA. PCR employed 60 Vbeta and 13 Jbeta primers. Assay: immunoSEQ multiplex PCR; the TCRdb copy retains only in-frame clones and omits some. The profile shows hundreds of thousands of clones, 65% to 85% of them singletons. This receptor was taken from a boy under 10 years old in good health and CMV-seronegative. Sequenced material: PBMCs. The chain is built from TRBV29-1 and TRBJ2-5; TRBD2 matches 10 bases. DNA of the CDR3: TGCAGCGGATACCTAGCGGGAGTTGGAGAGACCCAGTACTTC. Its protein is CSGYLAGVGETQYF. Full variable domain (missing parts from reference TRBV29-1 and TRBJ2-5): SAVISQKPSRDICQRGTSLTIQCQVDSQVTMMFWYRQQPGQSLTLIATANQGSEATYESGFVIDKFPISRPNLTFSTLTVSNMSPEDSSIYLCSGYLAGVGETQYFGPGTRLLVL.